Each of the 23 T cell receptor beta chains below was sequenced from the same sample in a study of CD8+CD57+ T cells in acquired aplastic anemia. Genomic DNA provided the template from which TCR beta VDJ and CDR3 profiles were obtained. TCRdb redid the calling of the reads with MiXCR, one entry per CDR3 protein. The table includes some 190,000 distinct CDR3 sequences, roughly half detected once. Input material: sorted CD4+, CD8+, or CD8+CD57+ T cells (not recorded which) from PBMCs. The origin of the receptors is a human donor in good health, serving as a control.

CDR3: CASSFGGAFKQFF. The CDR3, as DNA: TGTGCCAGCAGCTTTGGGGGGGCCTTTAAGCAGTTCTTC. The genes are TRBV7-8 and TRBJ2-1; a weak D match, TRBD2 (7 bases). This CDR3 spans 13 amino acids. V was shortened by 3 bases and J by 11 bases, with 14 bases between the two germline ends. Germline V gives CDR1 SGHVS, CDR2 FQNEAQ.

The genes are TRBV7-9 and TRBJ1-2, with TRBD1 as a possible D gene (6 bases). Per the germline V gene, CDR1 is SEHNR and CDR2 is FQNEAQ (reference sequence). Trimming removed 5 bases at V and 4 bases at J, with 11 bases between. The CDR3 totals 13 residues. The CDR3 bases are TGTGCCAGCAGCCCAGGGGTCGGCTATGGCTACACCTTC. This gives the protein CASSPGVGYGYTF.

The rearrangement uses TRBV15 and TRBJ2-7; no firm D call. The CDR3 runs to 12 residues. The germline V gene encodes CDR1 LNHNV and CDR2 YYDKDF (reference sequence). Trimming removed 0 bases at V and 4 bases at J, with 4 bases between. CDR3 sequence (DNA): TGTGCCACCAGCAGAGATTTGTACGAGCAGTACTTC. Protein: CATSRDLYEQYF.

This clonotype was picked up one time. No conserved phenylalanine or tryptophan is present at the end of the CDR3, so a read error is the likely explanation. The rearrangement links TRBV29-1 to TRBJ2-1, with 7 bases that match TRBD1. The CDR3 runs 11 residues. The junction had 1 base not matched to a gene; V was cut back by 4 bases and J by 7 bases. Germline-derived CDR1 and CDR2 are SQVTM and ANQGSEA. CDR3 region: CSVAQGNEQFY. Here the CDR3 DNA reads TGCAGCGTTGCACAGGGGAATGAGCAGTTCTAC.

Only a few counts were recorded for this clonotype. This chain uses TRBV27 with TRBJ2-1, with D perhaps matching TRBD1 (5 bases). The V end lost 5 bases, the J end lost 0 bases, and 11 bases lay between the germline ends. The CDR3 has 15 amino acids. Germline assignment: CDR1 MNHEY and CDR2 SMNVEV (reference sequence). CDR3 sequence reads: CASSAHRSSYNEQFF. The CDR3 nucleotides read TGTGCCAGCAGTGCACACAGGAGCTCCTACAATGAGCAGTTCTTC.

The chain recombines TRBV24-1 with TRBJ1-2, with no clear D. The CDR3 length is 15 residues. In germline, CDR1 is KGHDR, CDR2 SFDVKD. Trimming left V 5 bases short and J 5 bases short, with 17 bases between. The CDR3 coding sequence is TGTGCCACCAGTGTGGAGTCAGGCGGACCGTATGGCTACACCTTC. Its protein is CATSVESGGPYGYTF.

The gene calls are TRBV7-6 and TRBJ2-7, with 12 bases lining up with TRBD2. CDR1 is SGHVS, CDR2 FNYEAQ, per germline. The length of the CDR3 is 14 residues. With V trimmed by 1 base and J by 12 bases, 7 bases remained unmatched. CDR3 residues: CASSLDGTSGFLYF. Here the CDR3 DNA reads TGTGCCAGCAGCTTAGACGGGACTAGCGGGTTCCTGTACTTC.

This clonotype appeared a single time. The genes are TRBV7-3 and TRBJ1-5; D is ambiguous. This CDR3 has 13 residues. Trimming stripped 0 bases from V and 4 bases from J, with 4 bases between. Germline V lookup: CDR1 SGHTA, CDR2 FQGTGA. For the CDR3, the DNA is TGTGCCAGCAGCTTAACCCATAATCAGCCCCAGCATTTT. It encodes CASSLTHNQPQHF.

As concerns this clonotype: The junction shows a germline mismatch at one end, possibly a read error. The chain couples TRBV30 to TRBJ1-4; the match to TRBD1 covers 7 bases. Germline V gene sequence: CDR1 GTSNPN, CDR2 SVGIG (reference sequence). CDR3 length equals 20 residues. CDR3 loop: CAWRGRPGTVLSATNEKLFF. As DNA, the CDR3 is TGTGCCTGGAGGGGAAGGCCCGGGACAGTCCTATCTGCAACTAATGAAAAGCTGTTTTTT.

For the CDR3, the DNA is TGCAGTGCTCCCAATGAGGACAGGCCATTCTCCTCCACTCCTGCCAAGCAGTACTTC. It yields the protein CSAPNEDRPFSSTPAKQYF. V is TRBV20-1 and J is TRBJ2-7; the match to TRBD1 covers 7 bases. CDR3 length equals 19 residues. The germline CDR1 and CDR2 sequences are DFQATT and SNEGSKA (reference sequence). V lost 5 bases, J lost 8 bases, and 30 bases stayed unmatched.

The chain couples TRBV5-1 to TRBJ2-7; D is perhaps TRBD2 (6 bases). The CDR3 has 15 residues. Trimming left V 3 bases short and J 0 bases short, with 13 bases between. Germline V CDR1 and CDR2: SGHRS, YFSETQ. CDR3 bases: TGCGCCAGCAGCTCCCGGCGGGGAAGCTCCTACGAGCAGTACTTC. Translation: CASSSRRGSSYEQYF.

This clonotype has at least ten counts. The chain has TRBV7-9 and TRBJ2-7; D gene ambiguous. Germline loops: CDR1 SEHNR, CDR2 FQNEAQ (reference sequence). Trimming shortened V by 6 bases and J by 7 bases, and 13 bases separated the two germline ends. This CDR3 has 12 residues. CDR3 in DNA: TGTGCCAGCAGGTCTGGAAGTGCTGAGCAGTACTTC. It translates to CASRSGSAEQYF.

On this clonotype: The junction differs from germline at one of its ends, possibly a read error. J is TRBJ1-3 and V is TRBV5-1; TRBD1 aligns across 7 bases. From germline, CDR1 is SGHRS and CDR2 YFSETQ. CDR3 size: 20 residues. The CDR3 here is CASSLAGQWGQQSSGNTVYF. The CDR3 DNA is TGCGCCAGCAGCTTGGCGGGACAGTGGGGACAGCAGAGCTCTGGAAACACCGTATATTTT. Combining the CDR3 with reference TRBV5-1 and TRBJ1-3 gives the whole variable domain KAGVTQTPRYLIKTRGQQVTLSCSPISGHRSVSWYQQTPGQGLQFLFEYFSETQRNKGNFPGRFSGRQFSNSRSEMNVSTLELGDSALYLCASSLAGQWGQQSSGNTVYFGEGSWLTVV.

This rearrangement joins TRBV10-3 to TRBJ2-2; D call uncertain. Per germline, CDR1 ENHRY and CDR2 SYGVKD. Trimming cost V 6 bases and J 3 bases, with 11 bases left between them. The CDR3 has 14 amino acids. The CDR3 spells CAIRETLDTGELFF. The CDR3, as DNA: TGTGCCATCAGGGAGACACTGGACACCGGGGAGCTGTTTTTT.

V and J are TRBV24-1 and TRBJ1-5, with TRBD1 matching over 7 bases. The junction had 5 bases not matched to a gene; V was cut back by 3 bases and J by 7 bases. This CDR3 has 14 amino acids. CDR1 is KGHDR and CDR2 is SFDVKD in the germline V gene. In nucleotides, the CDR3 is TGTGCCACCAGTGATGAAGGGGGCAGGCAGCCCCAGCATTTT. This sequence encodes CATSDEGGRQPQHF.

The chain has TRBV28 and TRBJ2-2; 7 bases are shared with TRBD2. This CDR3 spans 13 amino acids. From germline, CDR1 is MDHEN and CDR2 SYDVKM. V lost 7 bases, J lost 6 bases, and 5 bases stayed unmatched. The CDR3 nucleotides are TGTGCCAGCAAGGAAGGGAGGGCCGGGGAGCTGTTTTTT. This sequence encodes CASKEGRAGELFF.

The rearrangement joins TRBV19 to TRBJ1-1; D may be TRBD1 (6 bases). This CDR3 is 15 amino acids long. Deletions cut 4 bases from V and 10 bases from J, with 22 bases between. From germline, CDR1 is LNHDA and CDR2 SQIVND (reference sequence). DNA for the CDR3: TGTGCCAGTAGTAAGCTAGGGGGACCGTTGAGCGGAGCTTTCTTT. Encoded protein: CASSKLGGPLSGAFF.

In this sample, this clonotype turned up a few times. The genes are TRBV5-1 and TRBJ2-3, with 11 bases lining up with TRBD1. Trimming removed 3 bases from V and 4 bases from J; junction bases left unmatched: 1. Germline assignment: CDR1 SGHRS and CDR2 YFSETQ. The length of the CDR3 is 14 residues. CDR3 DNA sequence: TGCGCCAGCAGCTCGGGACAGGGGGCAGATACGCAGTATTTT. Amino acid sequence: CASSSGQGADTQYF. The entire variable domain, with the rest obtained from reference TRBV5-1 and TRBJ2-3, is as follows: KAGVTQTPRYLIKTRGQQVTLSCSPISGHRSVSWYQQTPGQGLQFLFEYFSETQRNKGNFPGRFSGRQFSNSRSEMNVSTLELGDSALYLCASSSGQGADTQYFGPGTRLTVL.

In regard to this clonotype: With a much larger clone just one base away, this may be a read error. The CDR3 DNA follows: TGTGCCAGCAGCTCGACAGGGGTTAAGTTATATGCTATGGGGAATGAGCAGTTCTTC. Translated, it gives CASSSTGVKLYAMGNEQFF. J is TRBJ2-1 and V is TRBV7-2; TRBD1 matches 8 bases. With 4 bases clipped from V and 7 bases from J, the junction kept 21 bases outside the gene matches. From germline, CDR1 is SGHTA and CDR2 FQGNSA. The CDR3 runs 19 residues. Combining the CDR3 with reference TRBV7-2 and TRBJ2-1 gives the whole variable domain GAGVSQSPSNKVTEKGKDVELRCDPISGHTALYWYRQSLGQGLEFLIYFQGNSAPDKSGLPSDRFSAERTGGSVSTLTIQRTQQEDSAVYLCASSSTGVKLYAMGNEQFFGPGTRLTVL.

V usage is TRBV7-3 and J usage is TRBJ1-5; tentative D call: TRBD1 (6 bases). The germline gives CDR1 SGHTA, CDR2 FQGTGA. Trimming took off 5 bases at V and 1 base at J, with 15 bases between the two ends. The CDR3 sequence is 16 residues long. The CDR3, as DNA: TGTGCCAGCAGCCCTGAAGGACAGACAAGCAATCAGCCCCAGCATTTT. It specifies CASSPEGQTSNQPQHF.

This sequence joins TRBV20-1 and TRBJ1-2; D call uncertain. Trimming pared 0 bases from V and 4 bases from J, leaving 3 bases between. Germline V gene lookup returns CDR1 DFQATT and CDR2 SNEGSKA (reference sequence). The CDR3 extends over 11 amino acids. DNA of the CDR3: TGCAGTGCTAGAGAGACCTATGGCTACACCTTC. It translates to CSARETYGYTF.

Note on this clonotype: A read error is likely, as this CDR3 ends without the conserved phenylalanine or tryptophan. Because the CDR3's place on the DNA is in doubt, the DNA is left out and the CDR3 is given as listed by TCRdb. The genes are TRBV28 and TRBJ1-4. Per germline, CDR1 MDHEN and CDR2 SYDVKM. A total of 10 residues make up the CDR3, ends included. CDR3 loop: CASSTTVRGY.

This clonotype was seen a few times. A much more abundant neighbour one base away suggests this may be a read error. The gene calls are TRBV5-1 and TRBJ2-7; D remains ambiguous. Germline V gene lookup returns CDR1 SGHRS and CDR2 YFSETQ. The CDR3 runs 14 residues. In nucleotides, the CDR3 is TGCACCAGCAGCCCTAGAGAGGCCTCCTACGAGCAGTACTTC. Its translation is CTSSPREASYEQYF.